This TCR beta chain was recorded in a study of CD8+ T cells in alopecia areata. The germline CDR1 and CDR2 sequences are MGHDK and SYGVNS. The CDR3 has 12 amino acids. The V and J ends lost 4 bases and 6 bases, in that order; junction bases with no gene match: 0. The treatment denotes: oral pan-JAK inhibitor, 5-10 mg twice daily. Reverse transcription of extracted RNA yielded cDNA, which provided the sequencing template. TCRdb keeps only in-frame clones here, not all; method: immunoSEQ multiplex PCR. The sample comprises around 300,000 clones, 60% of which are singletons, and about 0.93% rests with the top ten.

The chain couples TRBV25-1 to TRBJ1-5; 7 bases align to TRBD1. The source was CD4+ T cells sorted from blood, collected at approximately week 51, from a patient treated with tofacitinib. The source is a human donor with alopecia areata. The CDR3 protein is CASSGQGQPQHF. In DNA, the CDR3 is TGTGCCAGCAGTGGACAGGGTCAGCCCCAGCATTTT.